Shown below are 29 T cell receptor beta chains from a single sample sequenced in a study of blood T cells in healthy people across ages. Combining a sample-barcoded 5' primer with a J-beta primer mix, a second PCR ran for about 7 to 11 cycles. From the 5' RACE reads, TCRdb called clonotypes with MiXCR, one entry per CDR3 protein. This sample has some 900,000 distinct CDR3 sequences, with 45% to 50% found just once. Sequenced: blood. The receptors shown here come from a man aged 25-40 years in good health.

There are a few counts of this clonotype. The chain recombines TRBV5-1 with TRBJ2-6; D uncertain. CDR1 is SGHRS and CDR2 is YFSETQ in the germline V gene. This CDR3 region has 12 residues. The V and J ends lost 0 bases and 9 bases respectively, with 4 bases between them. This CDR3 reads CASSLAFNVLTF. CDR3 sequence (DNA): TGCGCCAGCAGCTTGGCGTTCAACGTCCTGACTTTC.

V and J are TRBV10-3 and TRBJ2-7; TRBD1 matches at 7 bases. Trimming removed 11 bases from V and 3 bases from J; junction bases left unmatched: 10. The CDR3 consists of 13 residues. CDR1 and CDR2 from the germline V gene are ENHRY and SYGVKD. CDR3 nucleotide sequence: TGTGCCTCACAGACAGGGAAGGGCTACGAGCAGTACTTC. Amino acids: CASQTGKGYEQYF.

This chain links TRBV7-2 with TRBJ2-7; 8 bases map to TRBD2. This CDR3 spans 16 amino acids. The germline gives CDR1 SGHTA, CDR2 FQGNSA. Trimming took 1 base from V and 5 from J; bases not matched to a gene: 10. In nucleotides, the CDR3 is TGTGCCAGCAGCTTAGAATCGCGAGCGGGGGTGGACGAGCAGTACTTC. It codes for CASSLESRAGVDEQYF.

This clonotype has just a few counts. The chain joins TRBV29-1 to TRBJ2-1, with 9 positions matching TRBD2. This CDR3 spans 13 amino acids. Unmatched junction bases numbered 3, after V lost 1 base and J lost 8 bases. Germline lookup yields CDR1 SQVTM and CDR2 ANQGSEA. CDR3 region: CSVEGTSAYEQFF. The CDR3, as DNA: TGCAGCGTTGAAGGGACTAGCGCCTATGAGCAGTTCTTC.

The chain carries TRBV7-9 and TRBJ2-3, with no clear D. V was pared by 2 bases and J by 5 bases, with 11 bases between. CDR1 is SEHNR, CDR2 FQNEAQ, per germline (reference sequence). The CDR3 runs to 14 residues. CDR3 bases: TGTGCCAGCAGCTTAAGTCCGGACCAAGATACGCAGTATTTT. Amino acid sequence: CASSLSPDQDTQYF.

This chain connects TRBV6-6 to TRBJ2-4; TRBD1 aligns across 7 bases. Germline lookup yields CDR1 MNHNY and CDR2 SVGAGI (reference sequence). The ends lost 2 bases at V and 0 bases at J; junction bases unmatched: 1. The CDR3 extends over 15 amino acids. The CDR3 loop reads CASSYRQGAKNIQYF. CDR3 sequence (DNA): TGTGCCAGCAGTTACCGACAGGGAGCCAAAAACATTCAGTACTTC.

Only a few counts were recorded for this clonotype. The chain couples TRBV4-3 to TRBJ2-7; D unresolved. This CDR3 is 14 amino acids long. The V gene's germline CDR1 is LGHNA and CDR2 YSLEER. Between the trimmed V and J ends, which lost 1 base and 2 bases, there was a span of 9 bases. The CDR3 DNA reads as TGCGCCAGCAGCCAAGGACTGATAACCTACGAGCAGTACTTC. This sequence encodes CASSQGLITYEQYF.

This clonotype came up a few times. The chain couples TRBV4-1 to TRBJ1-1; D gene uncertain. Trimming left V 7 bases short and J 3 bases short, with 18 bases between. This CDR3 is built from 15 residues. CDR1 and CDR2 from the germline V gene are MGHRA and YSYEKL. CDR3 in amino acids: CASTIGPIGDTEAFF. The CDR3 nucleotides are TGCGCCAGCACCATTGGACCCATTGGTGACACTGAAGCTTTCTTT.

This clonotype was detected once. The chain uses TRBV7-9 and TRBJ1-2, with a weak D call TRBD1 (6 bases). The CDR3 consists of 15 residues. Per the germline V gene, CDR1 is SEHNR and CDR2 is FQNEAQ (reference sequence). V was cut by 5 bases and J by 2 bases, with 15 bases left in between. As DNA, the CDR3 is TGTGCCAGCAGCGCCGTCGGGGGCGAAAACTATGGCTACACCTTC. Its translation: CASSAVGGENYGYTF.

For this clonotype: One end of the junction does not line up with germline, which may come from a read error. The chain recombines TRBV7-7 with TRBJ2-1; 7 bases map to TRBD2. Germline V gives CDR1 SSHAT, CDR2 FNYEAQ (reference sequence). This CDR3 has 13 amino acids. DNA for the CDR3: TGTGCTAGCAGCACTAGCGTATACAATGAGCAGTTCTTC. Translating it yields CASSTSVYNEQFF.

V and J are TRBV6-2 or TRBV6-3 and TRBJ1-2, with D possibly TRBD1 on 5 matching bases. V lost 6 bases and J lost 8, with 22 bases in between. This CDR3 comprises 15 residues. Germline CDR1 reads MNHEY; CDR2 reads SVGEGT. CDR3 residues: CASRRSGTATEGYTF. Written as DNA, the CDR3 is TGTGCCAGCAGGAGGAGCGGGACGGCGACTGAAGGCTACACCTTC.

The gene calls are TRBV21-1 and TRBJ2-3. TRBV21-1 counts as a pseudogene. The CDR3 totals 16 residues. DNA of the CDR3: TGTGCCAGCAGCAAGGGTCCGGTCACGGACACAGATACGCAGTATTTT. Amino acids: CASSKGPVTDTDTQYF.

This rearrangement joins TRBV9 to TRBJ2-7, with a possible D match to TRBD1 (5 bases). The V and J ends lost 0 bases and 0 bases respectively, with 7 bases between them. Germline V gives CDR1 SGDLS, CDR2 YYNGEE. CDR3 size: 14 residues. In DNA form, the CDR3 reads TGTGCCAGCAGCGTAGTGGACAACTCCTACGAGCAGTACTTC. Its protein is CASSVVDNSYEQYF.

J is TRBJ2-2 and V is TRBV4-2; TRBD1 might be the D (7 bases). The CDR3 extends over 17 amino acids. The germline CDR1 and CDR2 sequences are LGHNA and YNFKEQ. The V gene lost 0 bases and the J gene lost 5 bases, with 16 bases spanning the gap. CDR3 loop: CASSQEGGGASTGELFF. The CDR3 DNA is TGTGCCAGCAGCCAAGAAGGAGGGGGCGCGAGTACCGGGGAGCTGTTTTTT.

The chain combines TRBV7-2 with TRBJ2-2, with 9 bases matching TRBD2. Per the germline V gene, CDR1 is SGHTA and CDR2 is FQGNSA. V was clipped by 3 bases and J by 6 bases; unmatched bases: 5. The CDR3 is 15 amino acids. The CDR3: CASSFSWTSAGELFF. The CDR3 region has the DNA TGTGCCAGCAGCTTCTCTTGGACTAGCGCCGGGGAGCTGTTTTTT.

As concerns this clonotype: An end of the junction differs from the germline gene, which may be a read error. The V and J genes are TRBV7-6 and TRBJ2-3; D is perhaps TRBD1 (6 bases). This CDR3 comprises 14 residues. In germline, CDR1 is SGHVS, CDR2 FNYEAQ. CDR3 nucleotides: TGTGCCAGCAGCCAAGACAGGTTCACAGGTACGCAGTATTTT. It is translated as CASSQDRFTGTQYF. The full variable domain, in which reference TRBV7-6 and TRBJ2-3 provide the parts outside the CDR3, is GAGVSQSPRYKVTKRGQDVALRCDPISGHVSLYWYRQALGQGPEFLTYFNYEAQQDKSGLPNDRFSAERPEGSISTLTIQRTEQRDSAMYRCASSQDRFTGTQYFGPGTRLTVL.

V and J are TRBV6-6 and TRBJ2-1, with D maybe TRBD2 (6 bases). Trimming cost V 2 bases and J 8 bases, with 10 bases left between them. The CDR3 is 13 residues long. CDR1 is MNHNY and CDR2 is SVGAGI in the germline V gene (reference sequence). The CDR3: CASSYGLAYEQFF. The CDR3 DNA sequence: TGTGCCAGCAGTTACGGGCTAGCGTATGAGCAGTTCTTC.

A note on this clonotype: This may be a read error: a much more frequent sequence differs by one nucleotide. The chain carries TRBV20-1 and TRBJ2-7; 7 nucleotides line up with TRBD1. The CDR3 spans 13 residues. Looked up from germline, CDR1 is DFQATT and CDR2 is SNEGSKA (reference sequence). CDR3: CSARAGTDYEPYF. The CDR3 DNA follows: TGCAGTGCTAGGGCCGGGACAGACTACGAGCCGTACTTC.

V and J are TRBV5-1 and TRBJ1-6, with D perhaps matching TRBD1 (6 bases). The V gene's germline CDR1 is SGHRS and CDR2 YFSETQ. The CDR3 contains 17 residues. V lost 1 base, J lost 10 bases, and 21 bases lay in between. The CDR3 sequence is CASSLNRGRGDQSPLHF. The CDR3 DNA reads TGCGCCAGCAGCTTGAATCGCGGCAGGGGCGATCAATCACCCCTCCACTTT.

The rearrangement uses TRBV2 and TRBJ1-2, with unresolved D. The CDR3 spans 15 residues. V dropped 6 bases and J dropped 0 bases, with 14 bases sitting between them. Per germline, CDR1 SNHLY and CDR2 FYNNEI. The CDR3 loop is CASRRLRSANYGYTF. The CDR3 nucleotides are TGTGCCAGCAGGAGGCTGAGGTCTGCTAACTATGGCTACACCTTC. The whole variable domain, remainder taken from reference TRBV2 and TRBJ1-2, is EPEVTQTPSHQVTQMGQEVILRCVPISNHLYFYWYRQILGQKVEFLVSFYNNEISEKSEIFDDQFSVERPDGSNFTLKIRSTKLEDSAMYFCASRRLRSANYGYTFGSGTRLTVV.

This chain connects TRBV20-1 to TRBJ2-5; 10 bases agree with TRBD1. The J call may not be correct, given that the DNA end is closer to TRBJ2-7. Germline V gene sequence: CDR1 DFQATT, CDR2 SNEGSKA (reference sequence). This CDR3 has 19 amino acids. For the CDR3, the DNA is TGCAGTGCTAGAGTTGCATCTCCGACGGGACAGGGGCTTTACTACGAGCAGTACTTC. This sequence encodes CSARVASPTGQGLYYEQYF.

Concerning this clonotype itself: The junction does not match germline at one end; this may be a read error. The genes are TRBV7-2 and TRBJ2-1, with D perhaps matching TRBD2 (6 bases). Germline CDR1 SGHTA, CDR2 FQGNSA. The CDR3 totals 18 residues. The CDR3 loop is CANSLRGGVAGRYNEQFF. The CDR3 nucleotides are TGTGCCAACAGCTTAAGGGGCGGGGTTGCAGGCCGGTACAATGAGCAGTTCTTC. The whole variable domain, remainder taken from reference TRBV7-2 and TRBJ2-1, is GAGVSQSPSNKVTEKGKDVELRCDPISGHTALYWYRQSLGQGLEFLIYFQGNSAPDKSGLPSDRFSAERTGGSVSTLTIQRTQQEDSAVYLCANSLRGGVAGRYNEQFFGPGTRLTVL.

Only a few counts were recorded for this clonotype. This chain links TRBV3-1 with TRBJ2-2; D is uncertain. Trimming removed 2 bases at V and 6 bases at J, with 7 bases between. Germline-derived CDR1 and CDR2 are LGHDT and YNNKEL (reference sequence). This CDR3 spans 13 amino acids. CDR3 DNA: TGTGCCAGCAGCCAATCCCGTTCCGGGGAGCTGTTTTTT. This sequence encodes CASSQSRSGELFF.

As to this clonotype: The junction does not match germline at one end; this may be a read error. The V and J genes are TRBV3-1 and TRBJ2-7, with D possibly called TRBD1 or TRBD2 (5 bases each). CDR1 and CDR2 (germline): LGHDT, YNNKEL (reference sequence). The CDR3 runs 14 residues. The CDR3 protein is CASSRTEGFYVQYF. CDR3 DNA: TGTGCCAGCAGCCGCACAGAGGGGTTCTACGTGCAGTACTTC.

This clonotype was detected only a few times. V and J are TRBV24-1 and TRBJ2-1; D remains unclear. CDR1 and CDR2 from the germline V gene are KGHDR and SFDVKD. The V gene lost 5 bases and the J gene lost 9 bases, with 7 bases spanning the gap. The CDR3 extends over 11 amino acids. CDR3 residues: CATSGVREQFF. Here the CDR3 DNA reads TGTGCCACCAGTGGCGTTCGTGAGCAGTTCTTC.

This chain uses TRBV7-2 with TRBJ2-2; 7 bases match TRBD2. The ends lost 6 bases at V and 0 bases at J; junction bases unmatched: 7. Germline lookup yields CDR1 SGHTA and CDR2 FQGNSA. CDR3 length: 16 residues. In DNA form, the CDR3 reads TGTGCCAGCAGACCTCCGGGACTATCGAACACCGGGGAGCTGTTTTTT. This translates into CASRPPGLSNTGELFF.

This clonotype was counted many times. The chain combines TRBV29-1 with TRBJ2-3; either TRBD1 or TRBD2 may fit D (6 bases each). CDR3 length: 15 amino acids. The V gene's germline CDR1 is SQVTM and CDR2 ANQGSEA. Trimming pared 5 bases from V and 4 bases from J, leaving 19 bases between. CDR3 region: CSVPGGTGQADTQYF. As DNA, the CDR3 is TGCAGCGTTCCCGGGGGTACAGGGCAAGCAGATACGCAGTATTTT.

This clonotype occurred a few times. Here the CDR3 DNA reads TGCAGTGCTCCGGACTTGGACAGCCTGAACATTCAGTACTTC. As protein: CSAPDLDSLNIQYF. The chain couples TRBV20-1 to TRBJ2-4, with D possibly matching TRBD1 (6 bases). Trimming removed 5 bases from V and 7 bases from J, with 18 bases in between. The CDR3 length is 14 residues. Looked up from germline, CDR1 is DFQATT and CDR2 is SNEGSKA (reference sequence).

The chain has TRBV29-1 and TRBJ2-7, with TRBD1 matching 9 bases. Unmatched junction bases numbered 7, after V lost 1 base and J lost 0 bases. The CDR3 totals 16 residues. Germline lookup yields CDR1 SQVTM and CDR2 ANQGSEA. The CDR3 spells CSVEGEPTGGSYEQYF. CDR3 DNA: TGCAGCGTTGAAGGGGAACCGACAGGGGGCTCCTACGAGCAGTACTTC.